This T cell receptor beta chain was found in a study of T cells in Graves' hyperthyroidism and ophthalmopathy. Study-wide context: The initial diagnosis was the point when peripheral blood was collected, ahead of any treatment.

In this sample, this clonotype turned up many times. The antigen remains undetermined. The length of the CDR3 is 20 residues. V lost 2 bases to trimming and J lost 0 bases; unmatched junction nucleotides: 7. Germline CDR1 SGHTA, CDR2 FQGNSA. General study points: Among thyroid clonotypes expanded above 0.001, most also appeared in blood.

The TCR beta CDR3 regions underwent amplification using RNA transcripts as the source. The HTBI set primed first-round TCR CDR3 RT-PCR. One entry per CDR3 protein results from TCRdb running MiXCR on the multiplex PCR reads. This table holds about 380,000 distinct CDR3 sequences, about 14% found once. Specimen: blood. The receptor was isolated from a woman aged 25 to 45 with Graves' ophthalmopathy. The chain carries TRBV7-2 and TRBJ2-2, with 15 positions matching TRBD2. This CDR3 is CASSLSWTSGGAANTGELFF. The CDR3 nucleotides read TGTGCCAGCAGCTTATCCTGGACTAGCGGGGGGGCCGCGAACACCGGGGAGCTGTTTTTT.